Sequencing of this TCR beta chain was carried out in a study of cytomegalovirus exposure and HLA in healthy donors. Researchers ran the PCR with 60 Vbeta and 13 Jbeta primers. Profiling relied on immunoSEQ multiplex PCR, and the TCRdb table lists in-frame clones only, not all of them. Among 200,000 or so clones listed, around 86% were seen once. V gave up 2 bases and J gave up 2 bases, with 12 bases separating them. Germline V lookup: CDR1 LGHNA, CDR2 YNFKEQ. The CDR3 is made up of 15 amino acids. The clonotype originates from a woman younger than 30 in good health and CMV-seronegative. This chain uses TRBV4-2 with TRBJ1-1; D is unclear. What was sequenced was PBMCs. The CDR3 loop reads CASSQSPGVNTEAFF. CDR3 nucleotides: TGTGCCAGCAGCCAATCCCCGGGAGTTAACACTGAAGCTTTCTTT.